This T cell receptor (beta chain) originates from a study of cytomegalovirus exposure and HLA in healthy donors (dated by TCRdb to about 2017). Background for the entire study: According to an earlier analysis of 450 to 650 of the donors, some 170 million T cells yielded 90 million to 140 million unique TCR beta sequences and 276 Gb of sequence data. Around 320 gigabases of sequencing data and 80 million or so unique TCR sequences were included in an early release covering several hundred HLA-typed donors. Of the roughly 400 genotyped donors, about 84% fell in the genetic ancestry cluster associated with self-reported Caucasian donors. The study aimed to test whether signatures of past pathogen exposure could be identified by cataloging public T cell receptors. Using immunosequencing, the study profiled T cell repertoires from about 620 subjects and related those repertoires to cytomegalovirus serostatus. Along with the approximately 700-subject first cohort, a separate validation cohort of over a hundred different subjects was used. To predict cytomegalovirus infection status, the study brought together high-throughput TCR immunosequencing, statistical association of individual TCRs with disease status, and machine learning. To study patterns of TCR occurrence, a later analysis re-analyzed previously published TCR beta repertoires from 650 to 750 donors and added high-resolution HLA genotyping. Rather than using new phenotypic data, the later analysis identified candidate immune exposures from TCR beta sequences and from how often those sequences occurred across donors. An earlier analysis of around 640 of the donors used high-throughput TCR beta sequencing to judge whether each TCR beta V gene segment behaved as functional or pseudogenic. Donor age, sex, ethnicity and CMV serostatus were compiled together with the repertoire data. In a later genetic analysis, genome-wide SNP genotypes for about 55% of the 666 donors were used, and that subset was treated as a discovery cohort. Every repertoire in the discovery cohort had been generated on one and the same sequencing platform. Both class I and class II loci were covered by HLA typing, at four-digit resolution. Typing coverage varied by locus: roughly 620-640 donors for A, B, C, DRB1 and DQB1; around 560 for DQA1; nearly 610 for DPA1; roughly 450 for DPB1. Roughly five DR-DQ haplotypes were treated as single units for association and clustering because of strong linkage in the cohort. Across 300 to 500 genotyped donors of the cohort, an average of roughly 200,000 unique TCR beta nucleotide sequences per donor were sequenced, and approximately 19% of those sequences were non-productive.

Library preparation employed the immunoSEQ multiplex PCR assay. The multiplex PCR relied on a mix of 60 forward primers for TCR Vbeta segments and 13 reverse primers for TCR Jbeta segments. A multiplex PCR assay on genomic DNA amplified the CDR3 region of rearranged TCR beta genes. The amplified TCR beta libraries were sequenced on the Illumina HiSeq System as 87-base-pair reads. The paper's data handling went like this. A later analysis counted 65 million to 90 million unique TCR beta chains across the 700 or so repertoires, and around 9.9 million of these chains were shared by at least two donors. To remove PCR and sequencing errors, raw reads were error-corrected and collapsed into unique sequences using a nearest-neighbor algorithm that merged closely related sequences. Alignment of CDR3 sequences to IMGT reference sequences was used to assign V, D and J gene segments. Each retained sequence needed at least a six-nucleotide match to both a V gene segment and a J gene segment. A rearrangement counted as productive if the CDR3 had no stop codons and remained in frame with V and J, and every other rearrangement counted as non-productive. CDR3 was defined by IMGT convention, running from the second conserved V-encoded cysteine to the conserved J-encoded phenylalanine. In an earlier analysis of approximately 500 of the donors, sequences lacking an unambiguous match to a single V gene segment were excluded. An earlier analysis of 550 to 650 of the donors classified V segments as functional when productive rearrangements were above 56.7% and as segregating when the standard deviation between donors was above 5%. A statistical classification framework was developed to diagnose cytomegalovirus status using the catalog of TCR beta chain sequences. A later analysis assigned V and J genes by comparing TCR nucleotide sequences with IMGT/GENE-DB human TR gene sequences. A later analysis assigned CDR3 sequences and most-parsimonious VDJ recombination scenarios with the TCRdist pipeline. In a later analysis, each TCR beta chain was defined by its CDR3 amino acid sequence together with its V-gene family, and reads lacking a unique V-gene family were excluded. To address suspected cross-contamination and a sequencing artifact, a later analysis removed 450 to 700 highly shared, low-generation-probability nucleotide sequences. In a later analysis, a clonal expansion index was calculated for each public chain from normalized within-repertoire ranks of inferred template counts. In a later analysis, generation probabilities were computed using a VDJ recombination model fitted to out-of-frame rearrangements, and the results were checked against IGoR. In a later analysis, hypergeometric tests were used to score TCR-TCR, TCR-HLA and TCR-CMV co-occurrence, with a repertoire-size bias correction applied to TCR pairs. In a later analysis, false discovery rates were estimated by permuting HLA or CMV assignments 20 times. In a later analysis, co-occurring TCRs were grouped with DBSCAN, and TCRdist sequence similarity was added when clustering was performed within HLA-allele-positive subsets. For co-occurrence clustering, repertoires with fewer than 30,000 or more than 120,000 public chains were excluded, along with four to six repertoires with anomalous nucleotide sharing. TCRdb retrieved this table from immuneACCESS and kept in-frame rearrangements only. Not all clones are present; in checked studies, unresolved V genes account for under half, and no reason is known for the remainder. The DNA gave D and trimming, while V, J and clone size come from that table. The sample contains 170,000 or so clones, about 86% of them found a single time. The top ten clones comprise 2.2% of the sample.

The cohort consisted of 650 to 700 healthy bone marrow donors. At the time of sampling, all cohort members were nominally healthy, though unrecorded immune exposures were likely present. The donor was CMV seronegative and was included in the group of several hundred seronegative cohort members. Each donor provided a peripheral blood sample, and peripheral blood mononuclear cells were used for TCR beta sequencing. The Qiagen DNeasy Blood Extraction Kit was used to extract genomic DNA from the blood cell samples. The trim is 6 bases for V and 4 bases for J, with a gap of 22 bases between the germline ends. CDR1 is given as SEHNR and CDR2 as FQNEAQ, both from the germline V gene (reference sequence). Including cysteine and phenylalanine, the CDR3 has 16 amino acids. The retained sequence is limited to the CDR3, 48 bases, with the frame set at the first base. Overall study results and their limits: A cluster of highly shared sequence variants was judged likely to be a technical artifact of the sequencing pipeline. When HLA alleles, especially DR and DQ, strongly co-occurred, attributing TCR associations to individual alleles was difficult. In an earlier analysis of approximately 590 of the donors, most TCR beta V segments were observed in productive rearrangements about 87% or about 30% of the time, broadly matching IMGT annotations. Presence/absence analyses assumed roughly uniform sequencing depth across donors, an assumption that may not hold. Most TCR sequences were observed very rarely across donors, whereas some public TCRs were present in many individuals. According to a later genetic analysis, donors in an Asian-associated ancestry cluster had fewer N-insertions in productive TCRs than the roughly 700-donor mean. Several of the top co-occurrence clusters appeared to be linked to parvovirus B19, influenza, CMV and Epstein-Barr virus, according to a later analysis. A later genetic analysis associated a missense DCLRE1C variant with V-gene and J-gene trimming of TCR beta chains, and an independent cohort replicated the association. A total of 164 TCR beta chains were listed by the study as associated with cytomegalovirus. Because the 87-base-pair reads could not distinguish some IMGT-functional V segments, including TRBV6-2 and TRBV6-3, those segments were excluded. A later analysis associated about 17,000 TCR beta sequences with specific HLA alleles at a false discovery rate of 0.05. Only TCR beta chains were sequenced in this cohort, and the absence of alpha or paired-chain data limited detectable features. A later analysis found that most CMV-associated TCR beta chains appeared HLA-restricted, with HLA associations seemingly driven largely by CMV exposure. In a later analysis, the rate of TCR association differed among HLA loci, with DRB1 alleles having the most associated TCRs and HLA-C alleles having the fewest. Because counts were too low, fewer than 20 rarely observed V segments, including chromosome 9 orphons, were excluded from the earlier analysis of some 540 of the donors. Linkage disequilibrium might explain the correlated functional status among segregating V segments, but an unknown experimental factor could not be excluded. The classifier was reported to diagnose cytomegalovirus status with high specificity and sensitivity in both the original and validation cohorts. In vitro tests confirmed that three of the cytomegalovirus-associated TCR beta chains recognize cytomegalovirus antigens. Immune exposure information for the cohort was limited to CMV serostatus. In a later analysis, HLA-associated TCR beta chains were found to be more clonally expanded and to have lower generation probabilities than equally common non-associated chains. The authors suggested that the approach could potentially be generalized to other disease states and immunological phenotypes. Because some donors lacked HLA typing at each locus, the association tests relied only on the typed subset. A further reported finding was that TCR beta sequences accurately predicted the HLA-A and HLA-B alleles for most subjects in the first cohort.

As concerns this clone: The target of this receptor is not known. Base qualities are not provided; no much larger clone lies one nucleotide away.

The sequencing input was PBMCs. This receptor chain uses TRBV7-9 and TRBJ2-7; TRBD1 might be the D gene, on 9 matching bases. This clonotype was sampled from a woman between 25 and 40 years old in good health and CMV-seronegative. DNA sequence: TGTGCCAGCAGGGGACAGGGCGCAGGACTAGCATACGAGCAGTACTTC. Its translation is CASRGQGAGLAYEQYF.